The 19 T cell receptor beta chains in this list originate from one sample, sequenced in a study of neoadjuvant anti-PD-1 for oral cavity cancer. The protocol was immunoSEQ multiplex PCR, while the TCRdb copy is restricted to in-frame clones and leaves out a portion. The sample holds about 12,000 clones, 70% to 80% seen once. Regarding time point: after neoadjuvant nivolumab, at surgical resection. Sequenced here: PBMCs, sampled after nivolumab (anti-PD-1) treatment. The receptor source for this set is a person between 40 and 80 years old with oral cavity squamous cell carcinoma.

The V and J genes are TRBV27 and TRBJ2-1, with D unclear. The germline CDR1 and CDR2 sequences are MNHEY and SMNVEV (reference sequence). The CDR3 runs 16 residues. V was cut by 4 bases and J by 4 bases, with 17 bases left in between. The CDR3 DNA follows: TGTGCCAGCAGTTACCTCTTTGGGGTGCTTTACAATGAGCAGTTCTTC. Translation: CASSYLFGVLYNEQFF.

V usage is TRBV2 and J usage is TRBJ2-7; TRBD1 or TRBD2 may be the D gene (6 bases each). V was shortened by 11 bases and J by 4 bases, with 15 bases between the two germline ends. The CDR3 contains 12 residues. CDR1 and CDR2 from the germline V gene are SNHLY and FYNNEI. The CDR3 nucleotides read TGTGCCGCAGGGGCGCGGGGATACGAGCAGTACTTC. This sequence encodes CAAGARGYEQYF.

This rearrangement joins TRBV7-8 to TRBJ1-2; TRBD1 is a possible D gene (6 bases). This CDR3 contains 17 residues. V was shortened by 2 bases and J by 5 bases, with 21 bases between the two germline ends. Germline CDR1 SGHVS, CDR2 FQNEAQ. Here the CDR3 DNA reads TGTGCCAGCAGCTTAATGGGGCGCGGGGGCATCGTATATGGCTACACCTTC. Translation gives CASSLMGRGGIVYGYTF.

DNA of the CDR3: TGCGCCAGCAGCCCAGGACAGGGGTTGTACGAGCAGTACTTC. Amino acid sequence: CASSPGQGLYEQYF. V usage is TRBV5-1 and J usage is TRBJ2-7, with 9 bases matching TRBD1. The V segment lost 4 bases and the J segment 4 bases; nucleotides outside the gene matches: 6. CDR1 and CDR2 (germline): SGHRS, YFSETQ. The CDR3 is 14 residues long.

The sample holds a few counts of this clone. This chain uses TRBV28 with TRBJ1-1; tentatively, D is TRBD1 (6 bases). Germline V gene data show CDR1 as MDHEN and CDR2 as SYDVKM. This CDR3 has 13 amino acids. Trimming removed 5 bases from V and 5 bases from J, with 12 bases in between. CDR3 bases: TGTGCCAGCAGTCCCGGGGGCGGGACTGAAGCTTTCTTT. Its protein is CASSPGGGTEAFF.

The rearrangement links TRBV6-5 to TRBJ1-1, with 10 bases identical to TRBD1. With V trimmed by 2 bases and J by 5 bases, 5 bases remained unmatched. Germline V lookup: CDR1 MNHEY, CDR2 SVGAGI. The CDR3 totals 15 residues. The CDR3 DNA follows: TGTGCCAGCAGTTACGAGACAGGGGGCCGGACTGAAGCTTTCTTT. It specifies CASSYETGGRTEAFF.

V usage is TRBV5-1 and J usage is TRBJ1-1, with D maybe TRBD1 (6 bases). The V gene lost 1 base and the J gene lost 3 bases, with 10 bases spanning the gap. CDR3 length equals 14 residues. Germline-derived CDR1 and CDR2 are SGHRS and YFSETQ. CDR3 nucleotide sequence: TGCGCCAGCAGCTTGTACGCAGGGGACACTGAAGCTTTCTTT. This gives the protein CASSLYAGDTEAFF.

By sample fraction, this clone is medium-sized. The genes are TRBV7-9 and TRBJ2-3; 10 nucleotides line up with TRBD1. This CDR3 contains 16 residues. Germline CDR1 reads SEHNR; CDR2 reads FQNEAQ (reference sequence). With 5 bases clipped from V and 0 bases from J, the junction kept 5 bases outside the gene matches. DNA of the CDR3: TGTGCCAGCAGCGGACAGGGGGGCACTAGCACAGATACGCAGTATTTT. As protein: CASSGQGGTSTDTQYF.

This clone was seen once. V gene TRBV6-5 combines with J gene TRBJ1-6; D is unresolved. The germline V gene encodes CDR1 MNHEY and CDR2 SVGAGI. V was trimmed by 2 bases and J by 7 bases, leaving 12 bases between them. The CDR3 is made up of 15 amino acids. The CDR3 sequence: CASSYGFTKNSPLHF. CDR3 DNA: TGTGCCAGCAGTTACGGGTTTACCAAAAATTCACCCCTCCACTTT.

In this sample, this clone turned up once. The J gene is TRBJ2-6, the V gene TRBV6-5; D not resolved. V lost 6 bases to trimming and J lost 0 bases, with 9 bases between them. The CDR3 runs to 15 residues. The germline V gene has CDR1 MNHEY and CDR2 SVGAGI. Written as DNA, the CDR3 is TGTGCCAGCAGCCCCGTTAGCTCTGGGGCCAACGTCCTGACTTTC. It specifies CASSPVSSGANVLTF.

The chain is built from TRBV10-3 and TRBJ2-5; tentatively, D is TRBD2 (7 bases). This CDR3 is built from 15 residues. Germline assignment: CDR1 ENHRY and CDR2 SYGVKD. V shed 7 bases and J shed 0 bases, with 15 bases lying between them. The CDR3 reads CAITPTGGNQETQYF. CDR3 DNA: TGTGCCATCACTCCTACGGGGGGCAACCAAGAGACCCAGTACTTC.

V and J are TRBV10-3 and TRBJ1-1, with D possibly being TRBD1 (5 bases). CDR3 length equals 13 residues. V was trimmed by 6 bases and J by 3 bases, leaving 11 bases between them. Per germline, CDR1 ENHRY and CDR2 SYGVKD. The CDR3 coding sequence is TGTGCCATCAGGGGGGAATGGGACACTGAAGCTTTCTTT. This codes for CAIRGEWDTEAFF.

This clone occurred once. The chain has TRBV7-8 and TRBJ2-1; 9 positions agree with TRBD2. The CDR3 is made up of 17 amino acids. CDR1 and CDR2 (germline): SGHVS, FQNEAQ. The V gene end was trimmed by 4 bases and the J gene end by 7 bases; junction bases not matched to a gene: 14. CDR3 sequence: CASSSSVNSGGQNEQFF. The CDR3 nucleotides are TGTGCCAGCAGCTCCTCCGTCAACAGCGGGGGGCAAAATGAGCAGTTCTTC.

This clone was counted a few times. CDR3 nucleotide sequence: TGTGCCAGCAGTGAACAGGGTTCTAATGAAAAACTGTTTTTT. This sequence encodes CASSEQGSNEKLFF. The chain carries TRBV2 and TRBJ1-4; D is perhaps TRBD1 (5 bases). CDR1 is SNHLY, CDR2 FYNNEI, per germline. This CDR3 is built from 14 residues. V shed 2 bases and J shed 3 bases, with 7 bases lying between them.

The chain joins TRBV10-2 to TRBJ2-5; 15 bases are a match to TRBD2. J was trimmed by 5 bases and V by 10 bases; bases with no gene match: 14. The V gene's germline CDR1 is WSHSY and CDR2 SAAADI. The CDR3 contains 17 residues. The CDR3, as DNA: TGCGCCACCCGACCGGGACTAGCGGGGGGCAGGCGCGAGACCCAGTACTTC. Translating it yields CATRPGLAGGRRETQYF.

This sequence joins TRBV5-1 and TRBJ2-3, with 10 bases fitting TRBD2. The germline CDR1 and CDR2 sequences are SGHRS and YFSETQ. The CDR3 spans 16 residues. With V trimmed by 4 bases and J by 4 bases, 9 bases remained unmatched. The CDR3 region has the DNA TGCGCCAGCAGCCCAACCGGGACTAGCGCTTCAGATACGCAGTATTTT. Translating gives CASSPTGTSASDTQYF. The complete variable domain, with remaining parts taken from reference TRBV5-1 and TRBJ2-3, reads KAGVTQTPRYLIKTRGQQVTLSCSPISGHRSVSWYQQTPGQGLQFLFEYFSETQRNKGNFPGRFSGRQFSNSRSEMNVSTLELGDSALYLCASSPTGTSASDTQYFGPGTRLTVL.

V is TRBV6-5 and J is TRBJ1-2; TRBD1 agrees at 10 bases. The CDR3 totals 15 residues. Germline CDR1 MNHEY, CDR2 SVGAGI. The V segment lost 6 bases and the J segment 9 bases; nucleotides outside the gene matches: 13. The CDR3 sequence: CASSRDRDRGFSYTF. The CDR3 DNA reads TGTGCCAGCAGCCGAGACCGGGACAGGGGATTTAGCTACACCTTC.

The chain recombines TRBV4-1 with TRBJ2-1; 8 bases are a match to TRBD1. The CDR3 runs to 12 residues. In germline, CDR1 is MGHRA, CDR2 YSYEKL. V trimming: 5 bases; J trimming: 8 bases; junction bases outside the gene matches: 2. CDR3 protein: CASSDRGDEQFF. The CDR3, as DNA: TGCGCCAGCAGCGACAGGGGAGATGAGCAGTTCTTC.

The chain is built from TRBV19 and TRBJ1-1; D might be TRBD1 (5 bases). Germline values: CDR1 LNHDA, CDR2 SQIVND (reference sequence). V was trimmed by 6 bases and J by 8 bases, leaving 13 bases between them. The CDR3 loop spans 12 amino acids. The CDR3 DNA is TGTGCCAGTAGCGGCCAGGGTTTCGAAGCTTTCTTT. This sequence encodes CASSGQGFEAFF.